The 14 T cell receptor beta chains below all came from one sample that was sequenced in a study of Graves' ophthalmopathy and Graves' hyperthyroidism. The sequenced template was RNA, covering the TCR beta CDR3 region. Second-round multiplex PCR came after a first-round RT-PCR that employed HTBI primers. TCRdb reanalysed the multiplex PCR reads using MiXCR and keeps one entry per CDR3 protein. The table includes approximately 500,000 distinct CDR3 sequences, around an eighth detected once. The sample consisted of blood. The receptor set was obtained from a woman in her twenties or thirties with Graves' ophthalmopathy.

The sample holds a few counts of this clonotype. The chain recombines TRBV12-3 or TRBV12-4 with TRBJ2-5, with D uncertain. The CDR3 is made up of 14 amino acids. The V end lost 8 bases, the J end lost 5 bases, and 18 bases lay between the germline ends. This CDR3 reads CASGHLGESETQYF. CDR3 DNA sequence: TGTGCCAGCGGGCACCTCGGCGAATCCGAGACCCAGTACTTC.

This clonotype was found a few times. The chain employs TRBV7-6 and TRBJ2-4; 14 nucleotides match TRBD2. This CDR3 has 19 amino acids. The J segment lost 0 bases and the V segment lost 5 bases, leaving 9 bases of the junction unmatched. CDR1 SGHVS and CDR2 FNYEAQ come from the germline V gene. CDR3 coding DNA: TGTGCCAGCAGCCCGGGACTAGCGGGAGAGGGAATAGCCAAAAACATTCAGTACTTC. Amino acids: CASSPGLAGEGIAKNIQYF.

V usage is TRBV5-1 and J usage is TRBJ2-2, with 7 bases that match TRBD2. Germline V CDR1 and CDR2: SGHRS, YFSETQ. The CDR3 covers 15 residues. J was trimmed by 6 bases and V by 0 bases; bases with no gene match: 5. The CDR3 DNA sequence: TGCGCCAGCAGCTTGGGGACTAGTACCGCCGGGGAGCTGTTTTTT. It yields the protein CASSLGTSTAGELFF.

The table lists this clonotype with many counts. This chain joins TRBV20-1 and TRBJ2-7; TRBD2 agrees at 7 bases. There are 14 residues in the CDR3. Trimming took 0 bases from V and 0 from J; bases not matched to a gene: 2. The V gene's germline CDR1 is DFQATT and CDR2 SNEGSKA (reference sequence). This CDR3 reads CSARERGSSYEQYF. CDR3 DNA sequence: TGCAGTGCTAGAGAGCGGGGGAGCTCCTACGAGCAGTACTTC.

The rearrangement uses TRBV19 and TRBJ2-2, with D maybe TRBD2 (6 bases). Trimming took off 7 bases at V and 1 base at J, with 16 bases between the two ends. Germline loops: CDR1 LNHDA, CDR2 SQIVND (reference sequence). The length of the CDR3 is 16 residues. CDR3 in amino acids: CASTPFGGRNTGELFF. The DNA for the CDR3 is TGTGCCAGTACCCCTTTTGGGGGGAGGAACACCGGGGAGCTGTTTTTT.

The V and J genes are TRBV12-3 or TRBV12-4 and TRBJ2-2; maybe TRBD1 (5 bases). V lost 7 bases to trimming and J lost 2 bases, with 8 bases between them. This CDR3 is 13 amino acids long. The CDR3, as DNA: TGTGCCAGCACTGGACACAACACCGGGGAGCTGTTTTTT. Protein: CASTGHNTGELFF.

This clonotype was counted many times. This chain uses TRBV7-8 with TRBJ2-5, with D maybe TRBD2 (6 bases). The CDR3 contains 14 residues. Between the trimmed V and J ends, which lost 4 bases and 3 bases, there was a span of 12 bases. Germline V gene sequence: CDR1 SGHVS, CDR2 FQNEAQ. CDR3 protein: CASSSLTGEETQYF. The DNA of the CDR3 is TGTGCCAGCAGCTCCTTAACGGGGGAAGAGACCCAGTACTTC.

This clonotype was counted many times. The V call is TRBV12-3 or TRBV12-4, the J call TRBJ1-1; maybe TRBD1 (6 bases). The V gene lost 5 bases and the J gene lost 7 bases, with 11 bases spanning the gap. The CDR3 sequence is 12 residues long. The CDR3 sequence is CASSPIRGEAFF. The CDR3 nucleotides are TGTGCCAGCAGTCCTATCAGGGGTGAAGCTTTCTTT.

This clonotype was seen many times. The rearrangement links TRBV28 to TRBJ2-5; no reliable D call. CDR1 MDHEN and CDR2 SYDVKM come from the germline V gene. V lost 6 bases and J 1 base, leaving 9 bases between the germline ends. This CDR3 is built from 13 residues. CDR3 residues: CASRVTGQETQYF. The CDR3 DNA follows: TGTGCCAGCAGGGTCACGGGCCAAGAGACCCAGTACTTC.

This clonotype was observed many times. V gene TRBV5-1 combines with J gene TRBJ2-7, with TRBD1 matching 8 bases. Looked up from germline, CDR1 is SGHRS and CDR2 is YFSETQ. The J segment lost 3 bases and the V segment lost 0 bases, leaving 2 bases of the junction unmatched. The CDR3 runs 14 residues. The CDR3 protein is CASSLDGQGYEQYF. The DNA of the CDR3 is TGCGCCAGCAGCTTGGACGGACAGGGCTACGAGCAGTACTTC.

This clonotype was seen repeatedly, ten times or more. The rearrangement joins TRBV20-1 to TRBJ1-1; D remains unclear. The CDR3 totals 12 residues. Germline CDR1 DFQATT, CDR2 SNEGSKA (reference sequence). V lost 3 bases, J lost 4 bases, and 9 bases lay in between. The CDR3 nucleotides are TGCAGTGCTAGTAGATTGAGCACTGAAGCTTTCTTT. Its translation is CSASRLSTEAFF.

The chain recombines TRBV11-3 with TRBJ1-1; a weak D match, TRBD1 (6 bases). The V gene's germline CDR1 is SGHNT and CDR2 YENEEA. The V end was cut by 2 bases, the J end by 4 bases, with 11 bases between. This CDR3 spans 14 amino acids. The CDR3 DNA reads TGTGCCAGCAGCTTACGGGACACCACCACTGAAGCTTTCTTT. Its protein product is CASSLRDTTTEAFF.

In this sample, this clonotype turned up many times. The CDR3 reads CASSSQGSTMLETQYF. In DNA, the CDR3 is TGTGCCAGCAGTTCCCAGGGATCCACCATGCTAGAGACCCAGTACTTC. The chain joins TRBV28 to TRBJ2-5, with D perhaps TRBD1 (5 bases). V was clipped by 4 bases and J by 4 bases, with 19 bases between them. CDR1 is MDHEN, CDR2 SYDVKM, per germline. This CDR3 has 16 residues.

This clonotype was found a few times. The chain joins TRBV30 to TRBJ2-7; D possibly matches TRBD1 or TRBD2 (5 bases each). The CDR3 covers 13 residues. V lost 2 bases and J lost 0, with 8 bases in between. Germline V gene lookup returns CDR1 GTSNPN and CDR2 SVGIG (reference sequence). This CDR3 is CAWSRGNSYEQYF. For the CDR3, the DNA is TGTGCCTGGAGTCGGGGCAACTCCTACGAGCAGTACTTC. Together with reference TRBV30 and TRBJ2-7, the CDR3 gives the full variable domain: SQTIHQWPATLVQPVGSPLSLECTVEGTSNPNLYWYRQAAGRGLQLLFYSVGIGQISSEVPQNLSASRPQDRQFILSSKKLLLSDSGFYLCAWSRGNSYEQYFGPGTRLTVT.